The 7 T cell receptor beta chains listed next were all sequenced from one sample in a study of human T cells and chemical hapten exposure (dated by TCRdb to the early 2020s). Libraries were built with RACE. Sequencer: NextSeq 500. The public reads were reprocessed in TCRdb via fastp at Q25 and MiXCR, keeping in-frame beta chains. Every entry covers one CDR3 protein and lists the most common genes and DNA from its rows. This sample gives a few hundred thousand distinct CDR3 sequences in total; approximately 8.6% of them show up just once. Approximately 2.2% of the sample goes to the ten largest clones. Taken with the paper, the label for time point translates to: pre-sensitization, week 0. The treatment or condition label on this specimen signifies: therapeutic diphenylcyclopropenone sensitization with weekly scalp DPC. The sample consisted of whole blood, taken in connection with sensitization to the hapten diphenylcyclopropenone (DPC). The source is a woman aged 40-49 years with alopecia areata. Some clones in this sample may be carry-over from other donors' samples.

This clonotype was seen ten or more times. The CDR3 sequence is CASSWGAGQQTQYF. DNA for the CDR3: TGTGCCAGCAGCTGGGGGGCAGGTCAGCAGACCCAGTACTTC. The genes are TRBV5-4 and TRBJ2-5; the D call may be TRBD1 or TRBD2 (6 bases each). The CDR3 consists of 14 residues. CDR1 and CDR2 from the germline V gene are SGHNT and YYREEE (reference sequence). V lost 3 bases and J lost 6, with 15 bases in between.

This clonotype has ten or more counts. CDR3 DNA sequence: TGCAGCGTGCTGGGACTAGCGGGTGAATGGGAGCAGTACTTC. Its translation is CSVLGLAGEWEQYF. This chain connects TRBV29-1 to TRBJ2-7; 12 nucleotides line up with TRBD2. The germline CDR1 and CDR2 sequences are SQVTM and ANQGSEA. The trim removed 6 bases at V and 7 bases at J, leaving 10 bases unmatched. The CDR3 runs 14 residues.

The chain links TRBV27 to TRBJ1-1; possible D gene TRBD1, 5 bases. Trimming stripped 0 bases from V and 4 bases from J, with 12 bases between. Germline CDR1 MNHEY, CDR2 SMNVEV (reference sequence). The CDR3 has 15 amino acids. In nucleotides, the CDR3 is TGTGCCAGCAGTTTATCGCCAAGGGGCATCACTGAAGCTTTCTTT. It encodes CASSLSPRGITEAFF.

This clonotype was seen ten or more times. This chain joins TRBV5-1 and TRBJ1-4; 7 bases line up with TRBD1. The CDR3 has 16 residues. With V trimmed by 4 bases and J by 5 bases, 11 bases remained unmatched. Germline V gives CDR1 SGHRS, CDR2 YFSETQ. CDR3 in DNA: TGCGCCAGCAGCCCTGGACCGGACAGGACCAATGAAAAACTGTTTTTT. It codes for CASSPGPDRTNEKLFF.

This clonotype was observed once. The germline gene is not matched at one end of the junction; a read error may be the cause. This chain's CDR3 is CTSGTGGYEQYF. CDR3 DNA: TGTACCAGCGGGACAGGGGGATACGAGCAGTACTTC. V usage is TRBV12-3 or TRBV12-4 and J usage is TRBJ2-7, with 11 bases identical to TRBD1. This CDR3 region has 12 residues.

At least ten counts were recorded for this clonotype. The V gene is TRBV28, the J gene TRBJ1-2, with 12 bases fitting TRBD1. V gave up 5 bases and J gave up 6 bases; unmatched junction bases: 10. The CDR3 consists of 16 residues. CDR1 and CDR2 (germline): MDHEN, SYDVKM. The CDR3, as DNA: TGTGCCAGCAGTCCGTCCGGGACAGGGGGCGGTGATGGCTACACCTTC. This encodes CASSPSGTGGGDGYTF.

This clonotype was seen a handful of times. The CDR3 reads CASSTGTSGSVGNEQFF. Written as DNA, the CDR3 is TGCGCCAGTAGCACGGGGACTAGCGGGAGCGTCGGCAATGAGCAGTTCTTC. The V call is TRBV5-1, the J call TRBJ2-1; 14 nucleotides agree with TRBD2. Germline-derived CDR1 and CDR2 are SGHRS and YFSETQ. Trimming cost V 8 bases and J 6 bases; bases outside gene matches: 13. The CDR3 is made up of 17 amino acids.